The 25 T cell receptor beta chains below come from one sample, sequenced in a study of cytomegalovirus exposure and HLA in healthy donors. The primer mix had 60 Vbeta and 13 Jbeta primers. Clones were read by immunoSEQ multiplex PCR, and TCRdb kept only the in-frame ones, dropping some. The table records some 130,000 clones, about 80% of them present only once. The sample was PBMCs. All receptors derive from a man in his thirties or forties in good health and CMV-seronegative.

The chain joins TRBV6-1 to TRBJ1-1; 10 nucleotides line up with TRBD1. The CDR3 loop spans 14 amino acids. Unmatched junction bases numbered 4, after V lost 6 bases and J lost 3 bases. Per the germline V gene, CDR1 is MNHNS and CDR2 is SASEGT. CDR3 coding DNA: TGTGCCAGCAGCCGACAGGGGGCGGACACTGAAGCTTTCTTT. Translating it yields CASSRQGADTEAFF.

V gene TRBV19 combines with J gene TRBJ2-1; D is perhaps TRBD1 (6 bases). Deletions cut 9 bases from V and 8 bases from J, with 17 bases between. The CDR3 spans 13 residues. Germline V gives CDR1 LNHDA, CDR2 SQIVND (reference sequence). CDR3 nucleotide sequence: TGTGCCAGCCACAGAATCCCAGGGGATGAGCAGTTCTTC. The encoded protein is CASHRIPGDEQFF. The full variable domain, in which reference TRBV19 and TRBJ2-1 provide the parts outside the CDR3, is DGGITQSPKYLFRKEGQNVTLSCEQNLNHDAMYWYRQDPGQGLRLIYYSQIVNDFQKGDIAEGYSVSREKKESFPLTVTSAQKNPTAFYLCASHRIPGDEQFFGPGTRLTVL.

This clone was observed a handful of times. The chain has TRBV4-1 and TRBJ2-7; weak D call: TRBD1 (6 bases). Germline lookup yields CDR1 MGHRA and CDR2 YSYEKL. The V end was cut by 3 bases, the J end by 3 bases, with 15 bases between. The CDR3 loop spans 15 amino acids. CDR3 sequence (DNA): TGCGCCAGCAGCCAGTCGGTCATACAGGGCTACGAGCAGTACTTC. Translation: CASSQSVIQGYEQYF.

The chain uses TRBV30 and TRBJ2-2; 11 bases map to TRBD2. The germline V gene encodes CDR1 GTSNPN and CDR2 SVGIG (reference sequence). The length of the CDR3 is 15 residues. J was trimmed by 2 bases and V by 4 bases; bases with no gene match: 3. The CDR3 sequence: CAWKGLAANTGELFF. CDR3 DNA: TGTGCCTGGAAGGGACTAGCGGCCAACACCGGGGAGCTGTTTTTT.

This clone was seen only a few times. V is TRBV19 and J is TRBJ2-1; 10 positions agree with TRBD2. CDR3 length equals 14 residues. V dropped 5 bases and J dropped 7; count of bases not matched to a gene: 5. Germline V CDR1 and CDR2: LNHDA, SQIVND (reference sequence). CDR3 amino acids: CASSRAGGWNEQFF. CDR3 nucleotide sequence: TGTGCCAGTAGTCGAGCGGGAGGGTGGAATGAGCAGTTCTTC.

This chain uses TRBV18 with TRBJ2-2; 9 positions agree with TRBD1. The germline V gene has CDR1 KGHSH and CDR2 LQKENI. Losses at the gene ends were 4 bases for V and 5 bases for J; bases not matched to a gene: 5. The CDR3 extends over 15 amino acids. CDR3 nucleotide sequence: TGTGCCAGCTCACGGACAGGGGATGTTACCGGGGAGCTGTTTTTT. Translation: CASSRTGDVTGELFF.

In this sample, this clone turned up a few times. The V gene is TRBV28, the J gene TRBJ2-2, with 10 bases aligning to TRBD1. From germline, CDR1 is MDHEN and CDR2 SYDVKM. The CDR3 covers 17 residues. The V and J ends lost 2 bases and 3 bases, in that order; junction bases with no gene match: 6. The CDR3 DNA reads as TGTGCCAGCAGTTTAAGGGGGACAGGGGAGGACACCGGGGAGCTGTTTTTT. Translation gives CASSLRGTGEDTGELFF.

The chain joins TRBV5-1 to TRBJ1-1; D unresolved. Germline V CDR1 and CDR2: SGHRS, YFSETQ. V was shortened by 0 bases and J by 1 base, with 10 bases between the two germline ends. The CDR3 runs 15 residues. CDR3 in amino acids: CASSLDGAPNTEAFF. In DNA, the CDR3 is TGCGCCAGCAGCTTGGACGGTGCCCCGAACACTGAAGCTTTCTTT.

This clone was detected once. This chain connects TRBV10-2 to TRBJ2-1, with 9 bases fitting TRBD2. CDR1 WSHSY and CDR2 SAAADI come from the germline V gene. J gave up 7 bases and V 3 bases, and 10 bases lay outside the gene matches. The CDR3 loop spans 16 amino acids. The DNA of the CDR3 is TGCGCCAGCAGTGATCGACTGGGCGGGAGGGCTAATGAGCAGTTCTTC. Its protein product is CASSDRLGGRANEQFF.

In nucleotides, the CDR3 is TGTGCCAGCAGAAACTGGGGACAGGGGGCGAACGAGCAGTACTTC. Translated: CASRNWGQGANEQYF. J is TRBJ2-7 and V is TRBV28; the match to TRBD1 covers 12 bases. CDR3 length: 15 residues. The germline gives CDR1 MDHEN, CDR2 SYDVKM. Trimming cost V 6 bases and J 5 bases; bases outside gene matches: 8.

This chain joins TRBV28 and TRBJ2-2; tentatively, D is TRBD2 (6 bases). Germline V CDR1 and CDR2: MDHEN, SYDVKM. This CDR3 is built from 16 residues. V was trimmed by 7 bases and J by 6 bases, leaving 21 bases between them. In nucleotides, the CDR3 is TGTGCCAGCACCGATATGCCCCTGGGAGGTGCCGGGGAGCTGTTTTTT. Protein: CASTDMPLGGAGELFF.

The chain links TRBV27 to TRBJ2-4; 12 nucleotides line up with TRBD1. The CDR3 has 19 amino acids. The V and J ends lost 0 bases and 8 bases, in that order; junction bases with no gene match: 14. Germline V gene sequence: CDR1 MNHEY, CDR2 SMNVEV (reference sequence). CDR3 nucleotides: TGTGCCAGCAGTTTATCGGGACAGGGGGCGCGCCGGGGTGTTGACATTCAGTACTTC. It codes for CASSLSGQGARRGVDIQYF.

This sequence joins TRBV5-6 and TRBJ2-7, with 12 bases fitting TRBD2. With V trimmed by 0 bases and J by 4 bases, 5 bases remained unmatched. The CDR3 totals 16 residues. Germline V gives CDR1 SGHDT, CDR2 YYEEEE. The CDR3 loop reads CASSLETSGSTYEQYF. The CDR3 region has the DNA TGTGCCAGCAGCTTGGAGACTAGCGGGAGTACTTACGAGCAGTACTTC.

CDR3 DNA sequence: TGTGCCAGTAGTGTTTCACAGGGGGCCCCGGGCAATCAGCCCCAGCATTTT. Protein product: CASSVSQGAPGNQPQHF. The gene calls are TRBV19 and TRBJ1-5; 9 nucleotides line up with TRBD1. This CDR3 region has 17 residues. With 5 bases clipped from V and 2 bases from J, the junction kept 10 bases outside the gene matches. Per the germline V gene, CDR1 is LNHDA and CDR2 is SQIVND (reference sequence).

The V and J genes are TRBV19 and TRBJ1-4; the D is unclear. V lost 5 bases and J 8 bases, leaving 15 bases between the germline ends. The CDR3 runs 14 residues. CDR1 LNHDA and CDR2 SQIVND come from the germline V gene (reference sequence). CDR3 loop: CASSRTFFGEKLFF. DNA for the CDR3: TGTGCCAGTAGTCGGACTTTCTTCGGCGAAAAACTGTTTTTT.

The chain recombines TRBV5-1 with TRBJ2-5; a weak D match, TRBD1 (5 bases). CDR1 SGHRS and CDR2 YFSETQ come from the germline V gene. Trimming took 1 base from V and 7 from J, leaving 17 bases between them. The CDR3 is 15 amino acids. The CDR3 protein is CASSLLVDSPWTQYF. DNA for the CDR3: TGCGCCAGCAGCTTGCTCGTCGACAGCCCGTGGACCCAGTACTTC.

As DNA, the CDR3 is TGTGCCAGCAGTTTGATCCGCAGTGAGCAGTTCTTC. Translating gives CASSLIRSEQFF. The chain links TRBV27 to TRBJ2-1; D is uncertain. The CDR3 runs 12 residues. Trimming cost V 3 bases and J 9 bases, with 9 bases left between them. The germline V gene has CDR1 MNHEY and CDR2 SMNVEV (reference sequence).

This clone was seen a few times. This chain joins TRBV28 and TRBJ2-1, with 7 bases fitting TRBD2. This CDR3 spans 17 amino acids. Germline assignment: CDR1 MDHEN and CDR2 SYDVKM. V shed 6 bases, J shed 4 bases, and the junction held 15 bases outside the gene matches. The CDR3 here is CASSPPPFWGGYNEQFF. Written as DNA, the CDR3 is TGTGCCAGCAGCCCCCCGCCCTTTTGGGGAGGGTACAATGAGCAGTTCTTC.

The chain has TRBV18 and TRBJ2-7, with TRBD2 identical over 13 bases. V was pared by 2 bases and J by 1 base, with 5 bases of the junction left unmatched. The CDR3 is made up of 17 amino acids. The germline V gene encodes CDR1 KGHSH and CDR2 LQKENI. The CDR3 sequence: CASSPGTSGTWSYEQYF. The CDR3 DNA sequence: TGTGCCAGCTCACCAGGGACTAGCGGGACGTGGTCCTACGAGCAGTACTTC.

The rearrangement uses TRBV7-9 and TRBJ2-1; D unresolved. This CDR3 spans 14 amino acids. Germline V gene sequence: CDR1 SEHNR, CDR2 FQNEAQ (reference sequence). Trimming took off 5 bases at V and 8 bases at J, with 16 bases between the two ends. CDR3 sequence reads: CASSPRRDRYEQFF. CDR3 DNA sequence: TGTGCCAGCAGCCCCCGCCGCGATCGATATGAGCAGTTCTTC.

The V and J genes are TRBV23-1 and TRBJ2-5; D perhaps matches TRBD2 (6 bases). TRBV23-1 is given ORF status, its function remaining uncertain. Trimming took off 1 base at V and 4 bases at J, with 19 bases between the two ends. The CDR3 totals 17 residues. CDR3 in amino acids: CASSQWVAVKRGETQYF. The CDR3 DNA sequence: TGCGCCAGCAGTCAATGGGTAGCGGTGAAGAGGGGAGAGACCCAGTACTTC.

J is TRBJ2-5 and V is TRBV7-8, with D unclear. The length of the CDR3 is 14 residues. CDR1 and CDR2 from the germline V gene are SGHVS and FQNEAQ. V lost 4 bases and J 4 bases, leaving 13 bases between the germline ends. CDR3: CASSSNGRLETQYF. The CDR3 DNA sequence: TGTGCCAGCAGCTCCAATGGCCGCCTAGAGACCCAGTACTTC. The variable domain in full, with the rest retrieved from reference TRBV7-8 and TRBJ2-5, is GAGVSQSPRYKVAKRGQDVALRCDPISGHVSLFWYQQALGQGPEFLTYFQNEAQLDKSGLPSDRFFAERPEGSVSTLKIQRTQQEDSAVYLCASSSNGRLETQYFGPGTRLLVL.

This chain links TRBV10-2 with TRBJ2-5; D unclear. Germline V gives CDR1 WSHSY, CDR2 SAAADI. There are 13 residues in the CDR3. The V gene lost 6 bases and the J gene lost 4 bases, with 12 bases spanning the gap. The CDR3 loop is CASSQLPGETQYF. Written as DNA, the CDR3 is TGCGCCAGCAGCCAGCTCCCGGGAGAGACCCAGTACTTC.

The chain joins TRBV5-6 to TRBJ2-1, with TRBD2 matching 10 bases. CDR1 and CDR2 from the germline V gene are SGHDT and YYEEEE. V trimming: 2 bases; J trimming: 3 bases; junction bases outside the gene matches: 8. This CDR3 contains 17 residues. The CDR3 sequence is CASSLALAGEFYNEQFF. The CDR3 DNA is TGTGCCAGCAGCTTAGCGCTAGCGGGAGAGTTCTACAATGAGCAGTTCTTC.

The V and J genes are TRBV19 and TRBJ1-2; D call uncertain. V gave up 2 bases and J gave up 6 bases, with 16 bases separating them. CDR3 size: 15 residues. Germline CDR1 reads LNHDA; CDR2 reads SQIVND (reference sequence). The CDR3 region has the DNA TGTGCCAGTAGTATAAACTTAGAGACTAGGGATGGCTACACCTTC. Translating it yields CASSINLETRDGYTF.